This T cell receptor beta chain derives from a study of T-cell reconstitution after alpha-beta-depleted transplantation in children. Study-level findings and limits: At around two months after transplant, the alpha-beta T cells were reportedly derived from several hundred expanded clones that came from non-depleted graft cells.

Preparation of the TCRbeta library used unique molecular identifiers. TCRdb re-derived calls from the PCR reads in MiXCR, one entry per CDR3 protein. The data contain around 800,000 distinct CDR3 sequences, around 15% of them seen just once; the ten biggest clones take up around 4.5%. For this clonotype: Its antigen is not known.

Here the sequenced sample was PBMCs, mostly from graft donor cells, taken 360 days after TCRalphabeta/CD19-depleted stem cell transplant. This TCR came from a male patient younger than 18 who had a stem cell transplant for acute lymphoblastic leukemia, so the T cells may come from the graft donor.

In DNA form, the CDR3 reads TGTGCCAGCAGCTTAGAATTCGTGGCGGGTCGGAATGAGCAGTTCTTC. Its translation is CASSLEFVAGRNEQFF. The chain links TRBV7-9 to TRBJ2-1; weak D call: TRBD2 (5 bases). This CDR3 region has 16 residues. Germline V gene lookup returns CDR1 SEHNR and CDR2 FQNEAQ (reference sequence). The V end lost 1 base, the J end lost 7 bases, and 17 bases lay between the germline ends.